A single sample gave rise to the 27 T cell receptor beta chains below, sequenced in a study of blood T cell repertoires in COVID-19 (dated by TCRdb to about 2020). Receptor amplification or capture employed the immunoSEQ multiplex PCR assay. TCRdb obtained this table from immuneACCESS and retained in-frame rearrangements with V and J assigned. These tables miss some clones; where compared with another copy, unresolved V genes account for less than half of the shortfall, and the remainder is unexplained. A total of a few hundred thousand clones appear in this sample, approximately 83% of them only once. Approximately 1.9% of the sample lies in the top ten. Sequenced sample: PBMCs or T cells enriched from blood (not recorded which). These receptors were taken from a woman between 50 and 59 years old who had recovered from COVID-19.

The CDR3: CASSPERGFTGELFF. CDR3 sequence (DNA): TGTGCCAGCAGCCCCGAACGGGGGTTCACCGGGGAGCTGTTTTTT. The chain is built from TRBV28 and TRBJ2-2; D is possibly TRBD2 (6 bases). Trimming took off 6 bases at V and 4 bases at J, with 15 bases between the two ends. Germline CDR1 is MDHEN and CDR2 is SYDVKM. The CDR3 has 15 residues. Full variable domain (outside the CDR3, taken from reference TRBV28 and TRBJ2-2): DVKVTQSSRYLVKRTGEKVFLECVQDMDHENMFWYRQDPGLGLRLIYFSYDVKMKEKGDIPEGYSVSREKKERFSLILESASTNQTSMYLCASSPERGFTGELFFGEGSRLTVL.

This rearrangement joins TRBV11-2 to TRBJ1-1; no definite D call. Trimming stripped 2 bases from V and 1 base from J, with 5 bases between. CDR1 is SGHAT and CDR2 is FQNNGV in the germline V gene. This CDR3 region has 13 residues. The DNA of the CDR3 is TGTGCCAGCAGCTTACGGGAGAACACTGAAGCTTTCTTT. Translated: CASSLRENTEAFF.

The CDR3 DNA reads as TGCGCCAGCAGCTCCGGACTAGCGGGATTTCCAGCCAAAAACATTCAGTACTTC. Translation: CASSSGLAGFPAKNIQYF. The V and J genes are TRBV5-1 and TRBJ2-4; 12 positions match TRBD2. The CDR3 contains 18 residues. Germline V lookup: CDR1 SGHRS, CDR2 YFSETQ. The J segment lost 0 bases and the V segment lost 3 bases, leaving 7 bases of the junction unmatched.

This chain links TRBV7-8 with TRBJ2-7; D might be TRBD1 (6 bases). Germline CDR1 SGHVS, CDR2 FQNEAQ. Trimming shortened V by 3 bases and J by 6 bases, and 12 bases separated the two germline ends. The CDR3 has 13 amino acids. The CDR3 DNA follows: TGTGCCAGCAGCTTTCAGGGGACCTCCGAGCAGTACTTC. Protein sequence: CASSFQGTSEQYF.

This clone came up once. The chain uses TRBV3-1 (or the pseudogene TRBV3-2) and TRBJ2-7, with D maybe TRBD2 (6 bases). The CDR3 consists of 13 residues. The V end was cut by 1 base, the J end by 2 bases, with 6 bases between. Germline CDR1 LGHDT, CDR2 YNNKEL (reference sequence). CDR3 coding DNA: TGTGCCAGCAGCCAAGGGGGGGCCTACGAGCAGTACTTC. Translation gives CASSQGGAYEQYF.

V is TRBV6-4 and J is TRBJ1-3; the match to TRBD1 covers 10 bases. The CDR3 has 16 residues. After removal of 7 bases from V and 1 base from J, the junction contained 7 bases not matched to a gene. Per germline, CDR1 MRHNA and CDR2 SNTAGT. CDR3 loop: CASNNRQGASGNTIYF. The CDR3 nucleotides are TGTGCCAGCAACAATAGACAGGGGGCTTCTGGAAACACCATATATTTT.

The chain's CDR3 is CASSWGQRNTEAFF. The CDR3, as DNA: TGTGCCAGCAGCTGGGGACAGAGGAACACTGAAGCTTTCTTT. The rearrangement joins TRBV7-2 to TRBJ1-1; 7 bases agree with TRBD1. With V trimmed by 4 bases and J by 1 base, 3 bases remained unmatched. Per germline, CDR1 SGHTA and CDR2 FQGNSA. The CDR3 extends over 14 amino acids.

This clone has only one observation. The V call is TRBV5-1, the J call TRBJ1-1; maybe TRBD1 (5 bases). Germline-derived CDR1 and CDR2 are SGHRS and YFSETQ. V was shortened by 4 bases and J by 4 bases, with 14 bases between the two germline ends. This CDR3 has 14 residues. The CDR3 coding sequence is TGCGCCAGCAGCACCCGACAGTCCACCACTGAAGCTTTCTTT. This gives the protein CASSTRQSTTEAFF.

This chain uses TRBV19 with TRBJ1-3, with D maybe TRBD1 (6 bases). The CDR3 covers 14 residues. Trimming took off 3 bases at V and 2 bases at J, with 8 bases between the two ends. The V gene's germline CDR1 is LNHDA and CDR2 SQIVND (reference sequence). The CDR3 protein is CASSMRQAGNTIYF. DNA of the CDR3: TGTGCCAGTAGTATGCGACAGGCTGGAAACACCATATATTTT.

The chain combines TRBV27 with TRBJ2-7, with 8 bases identical to TRBD2. The CDR3 contains 14 residues. Unmatched junction bases numbered 8, after V lost 6 bases and J lost 4 bases. Germline CDR1 and CDR2: MNHEY and SMNVEV (reference sequence). The CDR3 here is CASRATSSGYEQYF. The CDR3 DNA follows: TGTGCCAGCAGAGCCACCTCTAGCGGGTACGAGCAGTACTTC.

The chain uses TRBV5-6 and TRBJ2-7, with 9 nucleotides matching TRBD1. Germline CDR1 is SGHDT and CDR2 is YYEEEE. The CDR3 length is 14 residues. V lost 4 bases and J lost 2; bases outside the gene matches: 4. The CDR3 is CASSGDRVPYEQYF. The CDR3 DNA reads as TGTGCCAGCAGCGGGGACAGGGTACCCTACGAGCAGTACTTC.

The CDR3 DNA sequence: TGTGCCAGTAGTATCGGAGCGGGAGGGTACACCGGGGAGCTGTTTTTT. Its protein product is CASSIGAGGYTGELFF. J is TRBJ2-2 and V is TRBV19; the match to TRBD2 covers 10 bases. V trimming: 3 bases; J trimming: 3 bases; junction bases outside the gene matches: 4. This CDR3 has 16 residues. Germline CDR1 and CDR2: LNHDA and SQIVND (reference sequence).

The rearrangement links TRBV6-1 to TRBJ1-3; D is unresolved. Trimming removed 1 base at V and 0 bases at J, with 7 bases between. CDR3 length: 15 amino acids. Germline values: CDR1 MNHNS, CDR2 SASEGT. CDR3 amino acids: CASSEVRFSGNTIYF. CDR3 bases: TGTGCCAGCAGTGAAGTCAGGTTCTCTGGAAACACCATATATTTT.

In its sample, this clone was seen a few times. J is TRBJ2-3 and V is TRBV19, with D uncertain. Trimming stripped 4 bases from V and 6 bases from J, with 5 bases between. This CDR3 is 11 amino acids long. Germline CDR1 reads LNHDA; CDR2 reads SQIVND (reference sequence). CDR3 DNA sequence: TGTGCCAGTAGTAATCGGGATACGCAGTATTTT. This translates into CASSNRDTQYF.

The V gene is TRBV7-9, the J gene TRBJ2-3; the D is unclear. Germline V gene lookup returns CDR1 SEHNR and CDR2 FQNEAQ (reference sequence). The CDR3 loop spans 15 amino acids. V was pared by 4 bases and J by 5 bases, with 16 bases between. The CDR3 coding sequence is TGTGCCAGCAGCTCATACAGACACGGTCAAGATACGCAGTATTTT. Translated, it gives CASSSYRHGQDTQYF. Together with reference TRBV7-9 and TRBJ2-3, the CDR3 gives the full variable domain: DTGVSQNPRHKITKRGQNVTFRCDPISEHNRLYWYRQTLGQGPEFLTYFQNEAQLEKSRLLSDRFSAERPKGSFSTLEIQRTEQGDSAMYLCASSSYRHGQDTQYFGPGTRLTVL.

The chain uses TRBV4-1 and TRBJ1-3; TRBD1 matches 7 bases. Germline V gene sequence: CDR1 MGHRA, CDR2 YSYEKL. After removal of 4 bases from V and 0 bases from J, the junction contained 15 bases not matched to a gene. CDR3 length equals 19 residues. The CDR3 region has the DNA TGCGCCAGCAGCCTTTACCTTGGACAGGCCATCCTCTCTGGAAACACCATATATTTT. Amino acid sequence: CASSLYLGQAILSGNTIYF.

The chain joins TRBV12-5 to TRBJ2-4; TRBD1 agrees at 7 bases. Trimming at V came to 1 base and at J to 5 bases, leaving 2 bases not matched to a gene. CDR3 size: 14 residues. Germline V CDR1 and CDR2: LGHNT, FRNRAP. As DNA, the CDR3 is TGTGCTAGTGGTTTGGGACAGGGAGAAAACATTCAGTACTTC. Amino acid sequence: CASGLGQGENIQYF.

This clone was found once. The genes are TRBV10-3 and TRBJ1-1; tentative D call: TRBD1 (5 bases). Germline loops: CDR1 ENHRY, CDR2 SYGVKD. The CDR3 sequence is 15 residues long. Trimming cost V 2 bases and J 4 bases, with 14 bases left between them. CDR3 in DNA: TGTGCCATCAGTGAGGCAGGGCGGTTAGGCACTGAAGCTTTCTTT. It encodes CAISEAGRLGTEAFF.

The chain links TRBV12-3 or TRBV12-4 to TRBJ1-2; 7 bases are shared with TRBD1. Trimming took 5 bases from V and 8 from J; bases not matched to a gene: 5. CDR3 length: 12 residues. CDR3: CASSRTGLGYTF. The CDR3 nucleotides read TGTGCCAGCAGTAGGACAGGATTAGGCTACACCTTC.

V usage is TRBV19 and J usage is TRBJ2-5, with 9 bases identical to TRBD1. The germline gives CDR1 LNHDA, CDR2 SQIVND (reference sequence). Losses at the gene ends were 8 bases for V and 5 bases for J; bases not matched to a gene: 0. The CDR3 is 11 residues long. The CDR3 sequence is CASGTGETQYF. The CDR3 bases are TGTGCCAGTGGGACAGGGGAGACCCAGTACTTC.

The chain carries TRBV3-1 (or the pseudogene TRBV3-2) and TRBJ2-1; 9 nucleotides align to TRBD2. V lost 0 bases to trimming and J lost 3 bases; unmatched junction nucleotides: 6. Germline-derived CDR1 and CDR2 are LGHDT and YNNKEL (reference sequence). The CDR3 has 17 amino acids. Here the CDR3 DNA reads TGTGCCAGCAGCCAAGAGTGGACTAGCGAACTCTACAATGAGCAGTTCTTC. As protein: CASSQEWTSELYNEQFF.

The genes are TRBV28 and TRBJ2-7; 8 bases align to TRBD1. The CDR3 has 13 amino acids. V shed 1 base and J 7 bases; nucleotides not matched to a gene: 3. The germline V gene encodes CDR1 MDHEN and CDR2 SYDVKM. The CDR3 DNA sequence: TGTGCCAGCAGTTTATCCCGGGACAGGGAGCAGTACTTC. Translated: CASSLSRDREQYF.

The chain uses TRBV5-1 and TRBJ2-3, with D possibly matching TRBD2 (5 bases). Germline CDR1 SGHRS, CDR2 YFSETQ. V lost 0 bases and J lost 2, with 13 bases in between. This CDR3 is 16 amino acids long. CDR3 amino acids: CASSLAGRGNTDTQYF. CDR3 nucleotides: TGCGCCAGCAGCTTGGCCGGAAGAGGGAACACAGATACGCAGTATTTT.

The DNA for the CDR3 is TGTGCCAGCACGGGAAGTCGAGGGTCCTACAATGAGCAGTTCTTC. Protein: CASTGSRGSYNEQFF. This chain connects TRBV3-1 (or the pseudogene TRBV3-2) to TRBJ2-1; a weak D match, TRBD2 (5 bases). V was pared by 7 bases and J by 1 base, with 14 bases between. CDR3 length: 15 amino acids. Germline CDR1 is LGHDT and CDR2 is YNNKEL (reference sequence).

There are a few counts of this clone. J is TRBJ1-2 and V is TRBV18, with TRBD1 matching 8 bases. Trimming at V came to 3 bases and at J to 7 bases, leaving 10 bases not matched to a gene. This CDR3 spans 15 amino acids. Looked up from germline, CDR1 is KGHSH and CDR2 is LQKENI. CDR3 nucleotides: TGTGCCAGCTCACCTCCCGGGACAGGCTCCATTGGCTACACCTTC. Residues: CASSPPGTGSIGYTF.

The chain couples TRBV5-1 to TRBJ2-1, with 10 bases that match TRBD1. Trimming took 6 bases from V and 8 from J; bases not matched to a gene: 11. In germline, CDR1 is SGHRS, CDR2 YFSETQ. The CDR3 totals 15 residues. CDR3: CASIGRDRGIDEQFF. The DNA of the CDR3 is TGCGCCAGCATCGGTAGGGACAGGGGAATCGATGAGCAGTTCTTC.

V is TRBV2 and J is TRBJ1-2; D is undetermined. The germline V gene has CDR1 SNHLY and CDR2 FYNNEI. This CDR3 is built from 10 residues. V was cut by 1 base and J by 11 bases, with 5 bases left in between. The CDR3 region is CASSEGGYTF. The CDR3 region has the DNA TGTGCCAGCAGTGAAGGAGGATACACCTTC.